The sequence of this T cell receptor beta chain was determined in a study of cytomegalovirus exposure and HLA in healthy donors. The study, taken as a whole, reports: The study assumed roughly uniform donor sequencing depth for presence/absence analyses. According to the study, roughly 160 TCR beta chains were cytomegalovirus-associated. Analysis performed later found 16,000 or so TCR beta sequences associated with HLA alleles at 0.05 false discovery rate. A highly shared variant cluster was judged a likely technical artifact.

As concerns this clone: The antigen is unknown.

Researchers ran the PCR with 60 Vbeta and 13 Jbeta primers. The repertoire was sequenced with immunoSEQ multiplex PCR; TCRdb's copy has only in-frame clones and lacks some. Of 150,000 or so clones in the sample, 70% are singletons; the top ten hold 2.1%. CDR1 and CDR2 from the germline V gene are SEHNR and FQNEAQ (reference sequence). Trimming left V 4 bases short and J 6 bases short, with 5 bases between. The length of the CDR3 is 11 residues. The chain carries TRBV7-9 and TRBJ2-3; no reliable D call. This TCR came from a woman in her sixties or seventies in good health and CMV-seropositive. Specimen: PBMCs. CDR3 nucleotides: TGTGCCAGCAGCTCCCAGGATACGCAGTATTTT. This sequence encodes CASSSQDTQYF.